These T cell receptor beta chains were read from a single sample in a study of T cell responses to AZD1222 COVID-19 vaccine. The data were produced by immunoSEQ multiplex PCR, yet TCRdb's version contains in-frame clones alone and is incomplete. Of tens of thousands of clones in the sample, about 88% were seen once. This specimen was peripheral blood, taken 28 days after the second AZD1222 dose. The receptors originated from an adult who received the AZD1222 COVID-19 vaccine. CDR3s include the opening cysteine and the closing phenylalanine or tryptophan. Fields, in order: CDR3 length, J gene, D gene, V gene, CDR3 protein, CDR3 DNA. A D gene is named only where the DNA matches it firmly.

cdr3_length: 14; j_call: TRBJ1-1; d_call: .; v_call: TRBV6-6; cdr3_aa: CASSSDRANTEAFF; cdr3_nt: TGTGCCAGCAGTTCCGACAGAGCGAACACTGAAGCTTTCTTT
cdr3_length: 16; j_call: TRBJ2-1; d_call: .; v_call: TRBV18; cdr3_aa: CASSPPSLSSYNEQFF; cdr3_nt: TGTGCCAGCTCACCACCCTCTTTAAGCTCCTACAATGAGCAGTTCTTC
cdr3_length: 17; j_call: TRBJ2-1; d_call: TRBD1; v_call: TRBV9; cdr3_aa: CASSVYPMTGGRDEQFF; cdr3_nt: TGTGCCAGCAGCGTATACCCCATGACAGGGGGCAGGGATGAGCAGTTCTTC
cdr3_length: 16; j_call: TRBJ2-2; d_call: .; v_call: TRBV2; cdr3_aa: CASSEAGPRGGGELFF; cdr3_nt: TGTGCCAGCAGTGAAGCCGGTCCTAGAGGGGGCGGGGAGCTGTTTTTT
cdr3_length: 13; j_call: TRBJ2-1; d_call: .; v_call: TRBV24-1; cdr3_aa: CATSDPGVNEQFF; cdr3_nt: TGTGCCACCAGTGACCCAGGGGTCAATGAGCAGTTCTTC
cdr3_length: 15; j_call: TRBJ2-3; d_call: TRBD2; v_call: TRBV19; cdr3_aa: CASSRAGGLGDTQYF; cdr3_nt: TGTGCCAGTAGTAGAGCGGGGGGCCTGGGAGATACGCAGTATTTT
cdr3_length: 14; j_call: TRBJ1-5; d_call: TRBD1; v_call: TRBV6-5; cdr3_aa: CASSWTGTGQPQHF; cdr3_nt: TGTGCCAGCAGCTGGACAGGGACGGGGCAGCCCCAGCATTTT
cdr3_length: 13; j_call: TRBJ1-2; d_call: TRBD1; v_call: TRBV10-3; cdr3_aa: CAITWDSTGGYTF; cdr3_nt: TGTGCCATCACTTGGGACAGTACGGGTGGCTACACCTTC
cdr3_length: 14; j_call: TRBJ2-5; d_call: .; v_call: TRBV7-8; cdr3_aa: CASSDPSKPETQYF; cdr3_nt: TGTGCCAGCAGCGACCCCTCCAAACCGGAGACCCAGTACTTC
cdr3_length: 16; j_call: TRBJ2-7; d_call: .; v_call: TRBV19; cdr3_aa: CASSIIGTNSLYEQYF; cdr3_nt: TGTGCCAGTAGTATAATCGGCACTAATTCCCTCTACGAGCAGTACTTC
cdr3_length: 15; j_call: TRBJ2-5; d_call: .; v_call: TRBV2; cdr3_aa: CASGGGTDNLETQYF; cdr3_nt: TGTGCCAGCGGAGGAGGGACAGATAACTTAGAGACCCAGTACTTC
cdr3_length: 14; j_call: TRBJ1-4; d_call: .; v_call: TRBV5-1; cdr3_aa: CASSLGHQNEKLFF; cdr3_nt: TGCGCCAGCAGCTTGGGACATCAGAATGAAAAACTGTTTTTT
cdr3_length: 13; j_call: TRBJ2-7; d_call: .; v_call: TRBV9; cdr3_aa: CASSVMPDYEQYF; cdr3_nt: TGTGCCAGCAGCGTAATGCCAGACTACGAGCAGTACTTC
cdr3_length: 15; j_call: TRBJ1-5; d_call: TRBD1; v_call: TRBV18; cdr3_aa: CASSPTTGANQPQHF; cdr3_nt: TGTGCCAGCTCCCCAACTACAGGGGCCAATCAGCCCCAGCATTTT
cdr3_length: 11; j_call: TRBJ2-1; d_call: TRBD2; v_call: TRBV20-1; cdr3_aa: CSARDGTSILF; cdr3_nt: TGCAGTGCTAGAGACGGGACTAGCATACTCTTC
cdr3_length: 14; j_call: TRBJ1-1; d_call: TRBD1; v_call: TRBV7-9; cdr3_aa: CASSADGTGGKAFF; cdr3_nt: TGTGCCAGCAGCGCTGACGGGACAGGGGGGAAAGCTTTCTTT
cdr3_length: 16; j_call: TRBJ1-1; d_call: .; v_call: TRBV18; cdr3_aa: CASSPPFGQGLSEAFF; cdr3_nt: TGTGCCAGCTCACCACCGTTCGGGCAGGGACTCTCTGAAGCTTTCTTT
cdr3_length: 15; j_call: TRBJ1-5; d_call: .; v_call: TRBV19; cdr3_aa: CASSPPDSFNQPQHF; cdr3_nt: TGTGCCAGTAGTCCTCCGGACAGCTTCAATCAGCCCCAGCATTTT
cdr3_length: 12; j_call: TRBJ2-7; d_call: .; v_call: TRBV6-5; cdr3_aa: CASRGQTYEQYF; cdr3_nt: TGTGCCAGCAGAGGACAGACCTACGAGCAGTACTTC
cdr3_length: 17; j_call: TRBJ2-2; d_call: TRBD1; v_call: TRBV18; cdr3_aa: CASSPRPVDRVSGELFF; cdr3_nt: TGTGCCAGCTCACCACGACCGGTGGACAGGGTCTCCGGGGAGCTGTTTTTT
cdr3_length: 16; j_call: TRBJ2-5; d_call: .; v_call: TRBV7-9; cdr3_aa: CASSLARGLGGETQYF; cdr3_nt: TGTGCCAGCAGCTTAGCGCGCGGACTCGGGGGAGAGACCCAGTACTTC
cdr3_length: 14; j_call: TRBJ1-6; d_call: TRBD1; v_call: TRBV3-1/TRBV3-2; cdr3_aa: CASSSTGGNSPLHF; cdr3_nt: TGTGCCAGCAGCTCGACAGGGGGTAATTCACCCCTCCACTTT
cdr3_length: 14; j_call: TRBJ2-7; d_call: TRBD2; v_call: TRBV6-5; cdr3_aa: CASSRTSGTYEQYF; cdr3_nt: TGTGCCAGCAGCCGGACTAGCGGAACCTACGAGCAGTACTTC
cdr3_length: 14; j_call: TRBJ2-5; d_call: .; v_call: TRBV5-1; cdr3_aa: CASSFGAGQETQYF; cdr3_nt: TGCGCCAGCAGCTTCGGGGCGGGGCAAGAGACCCAGTACTTC
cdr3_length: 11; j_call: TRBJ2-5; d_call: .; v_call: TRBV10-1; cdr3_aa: CASRAQETQYF; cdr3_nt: TGCGCCAGCAGGGCCCAAGAGACCCAGTACTTC
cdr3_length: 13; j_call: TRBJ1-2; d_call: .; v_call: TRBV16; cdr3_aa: CASSQWTVGGYTF; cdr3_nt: TGTGCCAGCAGCCAATGGACCGTCGGAGGCTACACCTTC
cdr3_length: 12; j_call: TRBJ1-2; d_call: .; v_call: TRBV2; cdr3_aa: CASRGPNYGYTF; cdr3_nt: TGTGCCAGCAGGGGACCTAACTATGGCTACACCTTC
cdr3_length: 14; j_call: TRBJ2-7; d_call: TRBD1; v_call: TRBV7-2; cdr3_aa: CASSYGTGIYEQYF; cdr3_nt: TGTGCCAGCAGCTATGGGACAGGGATCTACGAGCAGTACTTC
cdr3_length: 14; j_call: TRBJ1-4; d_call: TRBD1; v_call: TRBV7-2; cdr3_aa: CASSPGQGPEKLFF; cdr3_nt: TGTGCCAGCAGCCCAGGACAGGGGCCTGAAAAACTGTTTTTT
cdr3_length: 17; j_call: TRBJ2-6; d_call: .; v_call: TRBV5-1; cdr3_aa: CASSLRTRSSGANVLTF; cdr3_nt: TGCGCCAGCAGCTTGCGGACACGTAGCTCTGGGGCCAACGTCCTGACTTTC
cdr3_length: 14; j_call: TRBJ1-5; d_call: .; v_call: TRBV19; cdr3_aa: CASSILGSSQPQHF; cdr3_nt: TGTGCCAGTAGTATCTTAGGGAGTAGTCAGCCCCAGCATTTT